The entry that follows covers one TCR beta chain sequence. Its antigen is not known. Graves' hyperthyroidism qualified as stable when ophthalmopathy did not progress within 18 months. Patients aged 18 to 65 with hyperthyroidism were newly diagnosed, with duration under 2 months. Criteria for exclusion of patients were uncontrolled infection, other autoimmune disease, pregnancy or lactation. The CDR3 contains 14 residues. V was shortened by 4 bases and J by 4 bases, with 11 bases between the two germline ends. Germline CDR1 and CDR2: SEHNR and FQNEAQ (reference sequence). RNA transcripts provided the source from which TCR beta CDR3 regions were amplified. TCR CDR3 regions were first amplified by RT-PCR with HTBI primers. MiXCR, applied by TCRdb to the multiplex PCR reads, yields one record per CDR3 protein. The top ten clones hold 8.9% of a sample with over 700,000 distinct CDR3 sequences, about two fifths of them seen once.

This sample is part of a study of T cells in Graves' hyperthyroidism and ophthalmopathy. Study-wide points: A median about 7 months before onset, the model predicted ophthalmopathy.

The chain recombines TRBV7-9 with TRBJ1-3; no clear D gene. Specimen: blood. This TCR was sampled from a man in his late teens or twenties with Graves' hyperthyroidism. The CDR3 region has the DNA TGTGCCAGCAGCTACGAAGGGCCGGGAAACACCATATATTTT. This translates into CASSYEGPGNTIYF.